The entry below describes one T cell receptor beta chain. The target of this receptor is not known. It has no much larger one-base neighbor in the sample; base qualities were not kept. The data belong to a study of T cell responses to AZD1222 COVID-19 vaccine (dated by TCRdb to the early 2020s). For context, the study as a whole: AZD1222 recipients given second doses at about 4 weeks or at about 12 weeks were pooled, since spike-specific TCR depth and breadth were not found to differ between the two schedules. A total of 240 or so trial participants underwent TCR sequencing, of whom 200 to 220 had received two doses of AZD1222 and around 25 had received two doses of the MenACWY control vaccine. Trial participants were enrolled by age into 18-55, 56-69 and 70-plus year subgroups, with about 150, 28 and 57 TCR-sequenced participants respectively. On the study overall, not on this receptor specifically: A significant rise in spike-specific TCR breadth and depth was observed after two AZD1222 doses relative to day 0 and relative to MenACWY recipients. Conclusions about previously exposed vaccinees are limited because only a handful of AZD1222 recipients were SARS-CoV-2 seropositive at baseline. The whole spike protein was spanned by vaccine-associated CD4 TCRs, and dominant responses were seen in regions 160-218 and 743-854. Participants were mostly white British and included more females than males, and it was suggested by the authors that clonal diversity may have been underestimated. The 56-69-year group was small, and its depth increase did not reach significance, likely because of low power. Epitopes outside the regions mutated in the B.1.351 and B.1.1.7 variants were reportedly recognized by nearly half of the unique spike-specific TCRs. Because no day 14 peak-response samples were available, the repertoires could be characterized only after the peak T cell response.

The time point label, as the study defines it: baseline before first vaccination. Vaccinee samples came from UK trials COV001 and COV002, including a single-blind randomized controlled phase 2/3 trial of AZD1222 (ChAdOx1 nCoV-19) in healthy adults. For TCRbeta chain sequencing, PBMC samples were collected from trial participants at day 0 and at day 28 after the second dose. V loses 1 base of germline sequence and J loses 6 bases, and the interval between the two ends is 10 bases. As encoded in the germline V gene, CDR1 is MNHNS while CDR2 is SASEGT. From cysteine to phenylalanine, the CDR3 is 14 amino acids long. Solely the CDR3 DNA is kept, with 42 bases framed from the first base. The CDR3 regions of human TCRbeta chains were subjected to immunosequencing. On the study's bioinformatics: Repertoire TCRs were checked for matches against a reference library of SARS-CoV-2-specific TCRs that had been generated using the MIRA antigen-specificity platform. Breadth was defined as the fraction of unique TCRs that were SARS-CoV-2-associated, and depth was defined as the fraction of total T cells that were SARS-CoV-2-associated. Using the MIRA data, every spike-specific TCR was mapped to the spike region that the TCR reacted to and assigned to either a CD4 or a CD8 class. Log10-transformed breadth and depth values were compared by one-way ANOVA with Sidak's multiple comparisons tests. Drawn from immuneACCESS, this table holds only the in-frame rearrangements with V and J called that TCRdb kept. Clones are partly lost; checked studies trace under half to an unresolved V gene and leave the rest unexplained. Clonal size and the V and J genes are those of that table, whereas D and trimming came from the DNA. A total of 150,000 or so clones appear in this sample, roughly 90% of them only once. About 1.5% of the sample is in the top ten clones.

This TCR came from an adult in good health. This chain is built from TRBV6-1 and TRBJ2-4; the D gene is perhaps TRBD1, on 5 matching bases. The specimen comprised peripheral blood, sampled on day 0 of AZD1222 vaccination. Here is the DNA: TGTGCCAGCAGTGAAGAAGGGGCGGTAAACATTCAGTACTTC. Its translation reads: CASSEEGAVNIQYF.